Shown below are 8 T cell receptor beta chains from a single sample sequenced in a study of T-cell memory formation after mild COVID-19. TCRdb fed the 5' RACE reads into MiXCR, producing one record per CDR3 protein. The table records under 40,000 distinct CDR3 sequences, 6% to 7.5% of them present only once. The source material was PBMCs or a T cell subset sorted from them (not recorded which). The origin of the receptors is an adult who had mild COVID-19 (a few samples of this study predate the infection). Cell type and time point are not known.

The chain couples TRBV4-1 to TRBJ1-1; 8 positions match TRBD1. This CDR3 is built from 13 residues. V was clipped by 3 bases and J by 8 bases; unmatched bases: 5. Germline V gives CDR1 MGHRA, CDR2 YSYEKL. The CDR3 sequence: CASSQTGATEAFF. The CDR3 bases are TGCGCCAGCAGCCAGACAGGGGCTACCGAAGCTTTCTTT.

This clonotype showed up just a few times. The rearrangement links TRBV30 to TRBJ2-1; D uncertain. This CDR3 comprises 13 residues. CDR1 and CDR2 from the germline V gene are GTSNPN and SVGIG (reference sequence). Trimming stripped 6 bases from V and 2 bases from J, with 11 bases between. This CDR3 is CACPLGPYNEQFF. CDR3 sequence (DNA): TGTGCCTGCCCATTAGGGCCCTACAATGAGCAGTTCTTC.

This chain joins TRBV5-4 and TRBJ2-3, with D perhaps matching TRBD2 (6 bases). CDR3 size: 13 residues. Trimming stripped 4 bases from V and 8 bases from J, with 14 bases between. Per the germline V gene, CDR1 is SGHNT and CDR2 is YYREEE (reference sequence). CDR3 protein: CASSGRTAPTQYF. Written as DNA, the CDR3 is TGTGCCAGCAGCGGGAGGACGGCCCCTACGCAGTATTTT. The full variable domain, completed using reference TRBV5-4 and TRBJ2-3, is ETGVTQSPTHLIKTRGQQVTLRCSSQSGHNTVSWYQQALGQGPQFIFQYYREEENGRGNFPPRFSGLQFPNYSSELNVNALELDDSALYLCASSGRTAPTQYFGPGTRLTVL.

This chain joins TRBV18 and TRBJ2-1; TRBD2 might be the D (6 bases). Germline CDR1 is KGHSH and CDR2 is LQKENI. CDR3 length: 13 residues. V lost 6 bases and J lost 6, with 12 bases in between. The CDR3 region has the DNA TGTGCCAGCTCGCGGGACTCTGTCAATGAGCAGTTCTTC. Translation gives CASSRDSVNEQFF.

The chain is built from TRBV2 and TRBJ2-2; TRBD1 matches 7 bases. The CDR3 loop spans 14 amino acids. Germline V gives CDR1 SNHLY, CDR2 FYNNEI. After removal of 8 bases from V and 4 bases from J, the junction contained 7 bases not matched to a gene. Written as DNA, the CDR3 is TGTGCCAGCGCCCCGACAGGGTCCACCGGGGAGCTGTTTTTT. It codes for CASAPTGSTGELFF.

This clonotype was counted between two and nine times. The rearrangement joins TRBV4-1 to TRBJ1-6, with a tentative D call TRBD1 (6 bases). CDR3 length: 14 amino acids. Trimming removed 4 bases at V and 8 bases at J, with 12 bases between. Germline V gene sequence: CDR1 MGHRA, CDR2 YSYEKL. CDR3 region: CASSPRGGHSPLHF. The CDR3 DNA sequence: TGCGCCAGCAGCCCGCGGGGGGGCCATTCACCCCTCCACTTT.

This clonotype was observed many times. The gene calls are TRBV27 and TRBJ2-3, with 8 bases matching TRBD2. CDR1 is MNHEY and CDR2 is SMNVEV in the germline V gene (reference sequence). The CDR3 is 16 residues long. Unmatched junction bases numbered 2, after V lost 0 bases and J lost 0 bases. In DNA, the CDR3 is TGTGCCAGCAGTTTATCGCCTAGCGGGAGCACAGATACGCAGTATTTT. Translation: CASSLSPSGSTDTQYF.

The table lists this clonotype with many counts. The rearrangement joins TRBV7-8 to TRBJ2-3; 8 bases match TRBD1. CDR3 length: 15 residues. The V and J ends lost 3 bases and 2 bases, in that order; junction bases with no gene match: 4. Germline-derived CDR1 and CDR2 are SGHVS and FQNEAQ. The CDR3, as DNA: TGTGCCAGCAGCTTTAGGACAGGGTACACAGATACGCAGTATTTT. This encodes CASSFRTGYTDTQYF. Variable domain in full (rest from reference TRBV7-8 and TRBJ2-3): GAGVSQSPRYKVAKRGQDVALRCDPISGHVSLFWYQQALGQGPEFLTYFQNEAQLDKSGLPSDRFFAERPEGSVSTLKIQRTQQEDSAVYLCASSFRTGYTDTQYFGPGTRLTVL.